The rows below give T cell receptor beta chains drawn from one sample of a study of beta chain features in type 1 diabetes. Method: immunoSEQ multiplex PCR; TCRdb's copy keeps in-frame clones and lacks some. The sample records a few hundred thousand clones, around an eighth being singletons. The sequencing input was naive CD4+ T cells from blood. All receptors come from a young woman with type 1 diabetes. Each CDR3 is given with its conserved first and last residue. A D gene is named only where the DNA matches it firmly. Clone size is given for some rows only: seen once, a few or many times, or a class if the clone is expanded.

TRBD1	few	TRBV2	TRBJ2-2	CASTGQGALNTGELFF	TGTGCCAGCACTGGACAGGGGGCCCTTAACACCGGGGAGCTGTTTTTT
NA	few	TRBV4-3	TRBJ2-1	CASSQDSNSYNEQFF	TGCGCCAGCAGCCAGGACAGCAACTCCTACAATGAGCAGTTCTTC
NA	NA	TRBV7-8	TRBJ1-2	CASSFVERGYTF	TGTGCCAGCAGCTTTGTCGAGCGTGGCTACACCTTC
NA	few	TRBV29-1	TRBJ2-2	CSVGRDPGELFF	TGCAGCGTAGGCAGGGATCCCGGGGAGCTGTTTTTT
NA	NA	TRBV19	TRBJ2-5	CASSPDRKSPETQYF	TGTGCCAGTAGCCCGGACAGAAAAAGTCCAGAGACCCAGTACTTC
NA	NA	TRBV11-2	TRBJ1-5	CASSLDRWGDQPQHF	TGTGCCAGCAGCTTAGATCGGTGGGGAGATCAGCCCCAGCATTTT
NA	NA	TRBV6-5	TRBJ2-5	CASSYQISSSETQYF	TGTGCCAGCAGTTACCAGATTTCATCTTCAGAGACCCAGTACTTC
NA	NA	TRBV11-2	TRBJ1-1	CASTVRVGGTEAFF	TGTGCCAGCACCGTAAGAGTAGGGGGCACTGAAGCTTTCTTT
NA	few	TRBV28	TRBJ2-7	CASSSGTPSEQYF	TGTGCCAGCAGTTCGGGGACACCATCCGAGCAGTACTTC
TRBD1	NA	TRBV10-3	TRBJ1-2	CAISAQGDLSDGYTF	TGTGCCATCAGTGCCCAGGGGGACCTATCGGATGGCTACACCTTC
TRBD2	few	TRBV7-2	TRBJ2-1	CASSLGLVYEQFF	TGTGCCAGCAGCCTAGGACTAGTCTATGAGCAGTTCTTC
TRBD2	NA	TRBV7-2	TRBJ2-5	CASSFQGGGARETQYF	TGTGCCAGCAGCTTCCAGGGCGGGGGGGCGAGAGAGACCCAGTACTTC
NA	NA	TRBV12-5	TRBJ2-5	CASGRTGEETQYF	TGTGCTAGTGGCAGGACTGGGGAAGAGACCCAGTACTTC
NA	few	TRBV7-3	TRBJ2-1	CASSLFTSDEQFF	TGTGCCAGCAGCTTATTCACCAGCGATGAGCAGTTCTTC
NA	NA	TRBV11-2	TRBJ1-4	CASSLQGWNEKLFF	TGTGCCAGCAGCCTACAGGGTTGGAATGAAAAACTGTTTTTT
NA	NA	TRBV18	TRBJ2-5	CASSPRRPRGTQYF	TGTGCCAGCTCACCTCGCCGACCCCGGGGGACCCAGTACTTC
TRBD1	few	TRBV9	TRBJ2-7	CASSGGQGHYEQYF	TGTGCCAGCAGCGGGGGACAGGGGCACTACGAGCAGTACTTC
NA	NA	TRBV5-5	TRBJ2-5	CASSLFRETQYF	TGTGCCAGCAGCTTATTCAGGGAGACCCAGTACTTC
TRBD1	few	TRBV2	TRBJ1-5	CASGTVDQPQHF	TGTGCCAGCGGGACAGTCGATCAGCCCCAGCATTTT
NA	few	TRBV7-9	TRBJ1-1	CASPLPGKDTEAFF	TGTGCCAGCCCCCTCCCGGGTAAGGACACTGAAGCTTTCTTT
TRBD2	NA	TRBV9	TRBJ2-7	CASSVGWTSAQYEQYF	TGTGCCAGCAGCGTAGGGTGGACTAGCGCCCAATACGAGCAGTACTTC
TRBD1	few	TRBV19	TRBJ2-7	CASSRDRDYEQYF	TGTGCCAGTAGCCGGGACAGGGACTACGAGCAGTACTTC
NA	NA	TRBV11-2	TRBJ2-1	CASSQTGLKFF	TGTGCCAGCAGCCAGACGGGTCTTAAGTTCTTC
TRBD1	few	TRBV5-4	TRBJ1-2	CASSPKGGWGYTF	TGTGCCAGCAGCCCTAAAGGGGGCTGGGGCTACACCTTC
NA	NA	TRBV7-2	TRBJ2-1	CASSFYGSSYNEQFF	TGTGCCAGCAGCTTTTACGGGAGCTCCTACAATGAGCAGTTCTTC
NA	NA	TRBV18	TRBJ1-1	CASSPIETVEAFF	TGTGCCAGCTCACCTATCGAGACAGTTGAAGCTTTCTTT
NA	NA	TRBV7-2	TRBJ2-3	CASSLVEGADTQYF	TGTGCCAGCAGCTTAGTAGAGGGCGCAGATACGCAGTATTTT
NA	NA	TRBV2	TRBJ2-5	CASSEGGSKTQYF	TGTGCCAGCAGTGAAGGGGGCTCAAAGACCCAGTACTTC